Listed here is a single T cell receptor (beta chain). The antigen is not known. These data are taken from a study of cytomegalovirus exposure and HLA in healthy donors. At the level of the study: Both the 100 to 150 validation repertoires and the approximately 620 first-cohort repertoires used the same platform, as reported by a later analysis.

Findings and limits, study-wide: Reportedly, cytomegalovirus status was diagnosed with high sensitivity and specificity. Overall, approximately 150 TCR beta chains were annotated as cytomegalovirus-associated.

Trimming at V came to 0 bases and at J to 7 bases, leaving 3 bases not matched to a gene. The length of the CDR3 is 13 residues. Per the germline V gene, CDR1 is GTSNPN and CDR2 is SVGIG (reference sequence). Clones were sequenced by immunoSEQ multiplex PCR, and TCRdb holds only the in-frame ones, with some missing. The sample has approximately 230,000 clones, about 90% seen once. The source of this sequence is a man younger than 35 in good health and CMV-seropositive. Material for sequencing was PBMCs. The chain carries TRBV30 and TRBJ2-1; 7 bases are shared with TRBD2. Here the CDR3 DNA reads TGTGCCTGGAGTGTACACGGGGGGAATGAGCAGTTCTTC. Residues: CAWSVHGGNEQFF.